This TCR beta chain was retrieved from a study of shared clonotypes between healthy human individuals (dated by TCRdb to the early 2020s). Broadly, across the study: The cohort included a few men and a couple of women between 18 and 49 years of age. Between about 0.85 and 9.5 billion PBMCs per donor were obtained by leukapheresis. For each donor, CD4 naive and CD4 memory were each given three plates, CD8 naive was given two plates, and CD8 memory was given one plate. The study deeply sequenced blood TCR repertoires of 5 or 6 healthy adults to estimate repertoire size and the extent of clonotype sharing between individuals. Different laboratories and diverse techniques were used to prepare libraries and sequence TCR repertoires, to increase sequencing depth and limit assay-specific biases.

Comments on this clone: The antigen it binds to is not known. Base qualities were left out, and no much larger clone turns up one base away.

Broader findings and caveats from the paper: The genetic and exposure-history diversity represented was limited by the small number of donors. Higher generation probabilities were observed for clonotypes shared by all four sorted-subset donors than for non-shared clonotypes. Pairwise subsampling led to the expectation that sequencing depth would affect the degree of clonotype sharing among donors. Naive subsets generally had larger estimated clonotype richness than memory subsets. Approximately 5% of naive CD4, 3.5% of naive CD8, approximately 2.2% of memory CD4, and 0.4% of memory CD8 clonotypes were shared across a few donors. Even with the large sequencing depth, rarefaction of the sorted-subset datasets indicated that sequencing was incomplete. Sampling was restricted to blood, and TCR repertoires in tissue are likely to differ from TCR repertoires in blood.

Using the deep immunoSEQ assay, TCR CDR3 regions were amplified from genomic DNA by multiplex PCR. Extracted genomic DNA from each cell subset was spread evenly across all wells of several immunoSEQ 96-well plates, with each plate serving as a replicate. For sorted subsets, each replicate PCR was loaded with roughly 190 ng genomic DNA, equivalent to some 31,000 T cell genomes. Purified libraries were measured with a Qubit 3.0 fluorometer, size-checked on a Bioanalyzer 2100, and measured again with the KAPA Library Quantification kit. Each immunoSEQ 96-well plate was sequenced on its own single-read 150-cycle Illumina NextSeq 550 flow cell. The paper's processing steps were these. Because the immunoSEQ output included only junctional sequences and no quality scores, the filtering could not be the same as the filtering used for full-length reads. Sequences were annotated with PyIR, a Python wrapper for IgBLAST v1.9, and V/J genes and CDR3 were assigned using IMGT germline references. Reads were removed for weak V/J assignments (E-value above 1e-6), missing CDR3, stop codons, out-of-frame junctions, or ambiguous translated residues. V3J clonotypes were defined by identical inferred V gene, J gene, and CDR3 amino acid sequence. The percentage overlap between two repertoires was calculated by dividing the number of shared unique clonotypes by the size of the smaller repertoire. Richness of each repertoire was evaluated using RTK rarefaction, the Chao1 estimator, and Recon v2.1 estimates of unobserved clonotypes. Generation probabilities for all TCRbeta clonotypes obtained by the gDNA method from a handful of donors were computed using OLGA. TCRdb stores this immuneACCESS table with in-frame sequences only. Part of the clones is absent; in the studies checked, under half of the shortfall reflects unresolved V genes, and no reason is known for the rest. The V and J calls and clone size were taken over from that table, and D and trimming were inferred from the DNA. The sample includes about 2.3 million clones, with approximately 95% observed a single time. In total, the top ten clones hold around 0.4% of the sample.

Healthy HIV-negative adults with no recently reported acute infections or vaccinations were included as donors. All donors were Caucasian adults living in Nashville, Tennessee, USA. Magnetic negative selection was used to enrich CD4+ T cells, after which naive cells were positively selected on CD45RA and the negative fraction became the memory subset. Blood was obtained by leukapheresis, after which PBMCs were separated by Ficoll-Histopaque density gradient centrifugation and cryopreserved in liquid nitrogen vapor phase. Analytical flow cytometry was used to check the purity and quantity of every magnetically sorted T cell population. Genomic DNA was isolated from every sorted fraction and measured by UV absorbance on a Nanodrop 2000c. CDR3 length: 11 amino acids, cysteine to phenylalanine. Of the read, only the CDR3 DNA is kept; its 33 bases are in frame from base 1. For CDR1 and CDR2, the germline V gene (reference sequence) lists DFQATT and SNEGSKA.

Input material: naive CD4+ T cells from PBMCs. What the cell subset or site label conveys for this sample: CD45RA+ positively selected. The receptor was isolated from a man younger than 30 in good health. Some clones in this sample may be carry-over from other donors' samples. Here the chain combines TRBV20-1 and TRBJ2-3; no D segment can be confidently identified. For the CDR3, the sequence is CRGIGPDTQYF. The nucleotides are TGCAGGGGTATCGGGCCAGATACGCAGTATTTT.